A single sample is the source of the 7 T cell receptor beta chains below, sequenced in a study of OX40 agonist ivuxolimab in advanced cancers. Generated by immunoSEQ multiplex PCR, the TCRdb table keeps only in-frame clones and is missing some. Of roughly 63,000 clones in the sample, approximately 86% were seen once. Sample: CD4+ or CD8+ T cells sorted from blood, taken in a trial of the OX40 agonist ivuxolimab. The receptor source for this set is an adult with an advanced solid tumor such as melanoma, head and neck, liver or kidney cancer.

The chain's CDR3 is CASSPGLAKGELFF. The CDR3 region has the DNA TGTGCCAGCAGCCCCGGACTAGCGAAGGGGGAGCTGTTTTTT. The chain couples TRBV6-1 to TRBJ2-2; 9 nucleotides line up with TRBD2. CDR1 and CDR2 from the germline V gene are MNHNS and SASEGT. This CDR3 is built from 14 residues. The V and J ends lost 6 bases and 8 bases, in that order; junction bases with no gene match: 7.

The V and J genes are TRBV18 and TRBJ1-2; no clear D. The germline CDR1 and CDR2 sequences are KGHSH and LQKENI. Trimming cost V 3 bases and J 4 bases, with 6 bases left between them. The CDR3 contains 12 residues. This chain's CDR3 is CASSPEGYGYTF. The CDR3 DNA reads TGTGCCAGCTCACCGGAGGGCTATGGCTACACCTTC.

V gene TRBV29-1 combines with J gene TRBJ2-5; D is unclear. The CDR3 runs 12 residues. CDR1 SQVTM and CDR2 ANQGSEA come from the germline V gene. V was cut by 2 bases and J by 4 bases, with 8 bases left in between. The chain's CDR3 is CSVEKLGETQYF. The CDR3 bases are TGCAGCGTTGAAAAACTGGGAGAGACCCAGTACTTC.

This clone was picked up one time. The chain combines TRBV9 with TRBJ2-2; D is possibly TRBD2 (6 bases). Germline V gene sequence: CDR1 SGDLS, CDR2 YYNGEE. This CDR3 contains 15 residues. Trimming left V 4 bases short and J 7 bases short, with 17 bases between. CDR3 loop: CASSPSQRAIGELFF. The CDR3 DNA reads TGTGCCAGCAGCCCCTCGCAGCGGGCGATCGGGGAGCTGTTTTTT.

The CDR3 spells CASSEDLAYGYTF. DNA of the CDR3: TGTGCCAGCAGTGAAGACTTAGCCTATGGCTACACCTTC. The chain has TRBV2 and TRBJ1-2; D is undetermined. Between the trimmed V and J ends, which lost 1 base and 4 bases, there was a span of 7 bases. This CDR3 is 13 amino acids long. Germline V gene data show CDR1 as SNHLY and CDR2 as FYNNEI.

The chain uses TRBV6-6 and TRBJ2-7; TRBD2 is a possible D gene (6 bases). CDR1 and CDR2 from the germline V gene are MNHNY and SVGAGI (reference sequence). With 5 bases removed from V and 7 bases from J, the gap between germline ends came to 18 bases. This CDR3 contains 14 residues. The CDR3 spells CASSISGSRAEQYF. DNA of the CDR3: TGTGCCAGCAGTATTAGCGGATCTAGGGCGGAGCAGTACTTC.

The chain joins TRBV5-1 to TRBJ2-5; 11 bases are a match to TRBD2. Trimming took 5 bases from V and 4 from J; bases not matched to a gene: 1. Germline CDR1 and CDR2: SGHRS and YFSETQ. The CDR3 contains 13 residues. Here the CDR3 reads CASRGLAGETQYF. CDR3 DNA sequence: TGCGCCAGCAGAGGACTAGCGGGAGAGACCCAGTACTTC.